This record concerns one T cell receptor beta chain sequence. CDR1 is SGHAT and CDR2 is FQNNGV in the germline V gene. CDR3 length equals 18 residues. Trimming at V came to 4 bases and at J to 0 bases, leaving 6 bases not matched to a gene. This sample stems from a study of blood T cell repertoires in COVID-19. Across the study: Both acute and convalescent COVID-19 samples were obtained from the United States, Italy and Spain.

The data were produced by immunoSEQ multiplex PCR, yet TCRdb's version contains in-frame clones alone and is incomplete. This sample has fewer than 25,000 clones, with around nine tenths found just once. The specimen was peripheral blood. J is TRBJ2-1 and V is TRBV11-2; TRBD2 agrees at 13 bases. This TCR derives from a man in his 70s with COVID-19, enrolled during active disease. This CDR3 reads CASSYTSGGVLSYNEQFF. The CDR3 region has the DNA TGTGCCAGCAGCTACACTAGCGGGGGGGTTCTCTCCTACAATGAGCAGTTCTTC.